This entry features one T cell receptor (beta chain) sequence. This clone occurred once. What this receptor recognizes is not known. Qualities for individual bases were not recorded, and no much larger clone is one base off. Compared with germline, V lacks 1 base and J lacks 2 bases; bases without a gene match: 10. The CDR3 contains 18 residues, cysteine and phenylalanine counted. Only the CDR3 portion is preserved as DNA: 54 bases, with reading frame beginning at the first base. The germline V gene supplies CDR1 LGHNA and CDR2 YSLEER. For sequencing of the TCRbeta CDR3 region, genomic DNA was extracted from the sorted cells. TCRbeta CDR3 regions were sequenced using the immunoSEQ Assay. TCRdb's version of the immuneACCESS table is confined to in-frame rearrangements and falls short of the full clone set. An unresolved V gene accounts for under half of the shortfall where checked; the remainder is of unknown origin. The sample contains 65,000 to 85,000 clones, 65% to 90% of them found a single time. Jointly, the top ten make up under 3.5% of the sample.

This sample is drawn from a study of OX40 agonist ivuxolimab in advanced cancers. Regarding the complete study: Ivuxolimab, which targeted the costimulatory receptor OX40 (CD134), was an agonistic, fully human IgG2 monoclonal antibody. Intravenous ivuxolimab was administered to patients every 2 weeks at six dose levels: 0.01, 0.1, 0.3, 1.5, 3 and 10 mg/kg. Of the roughly 51 patients in dose escalation, 19 had hepatocellular carcinoma, around 15 had melanoma, 9 had renal cell carcinoma and 9 had head and neck cancer. In the dose-escalation cohort, about four fifths of patients were male, and the mean age was 60 years with a range of roughly 23 to 90. Patients were allowed to have had prior anti-PD-1, anti-PD-L1 or anti-CTLA-4 therapy, and 40% to 45% of the dose-escalation patients had previously received checkpoint inhibitors. Three dose-escalation patients achieved partial responses, one with hepatocellular carcinoma and two with cutaneous melanoma. Peripheral TCRbeta sequencing was intended to test whether TCR sequence diversity was altered and clonal T-cell expansion was caused by ivuxolimab. The paper covers the monotherapy dose-escalation part of the phase I ivuxolimab trial, which included N of about 56 patients. Here is what the overall study found, with its caveats: Clonal expansion of both CD4+ and CD8+ blood T cells was observed from baseline to week 6 at doses 0.1 to 3.0 mg/kg. Which antigens the clonally expanded peripheral T cells were specific for was not determined. On average, CD8+ T cells showed more expanded clones than CD4+ T cells after ivuxolimab. Low levels of normalized T-cell clonal expansion were also seen in some patients who did not respond. Partial responders in the 0.1-3.0 mg/kg groups had among the lowest normalized peripheral clonal expansion, especially among CD8+ T cells.

The trial excluded patients who had a history of autoimmune disease or were on systemic immunosuppression. Peripheral blood for TCR sequencing was collected from all dose cohorts at baseline, on cycle 4 day 1, and on cycle 7 day 1. Samples were obtained from an open-label, multicenter, first-in-human phase I dose-escalation trial of ivuxolimab. Adults with locally advanced or metastatic melanoma, renal cell carcinoma, hepatocellular carcinoma or head and neck squamous cell carcinoma were enrolled in the trial. Before TCR sequencing, CD4+ T cells and CD8+ T cells from peripheral blood were sorted into separate populations.

The chain joins TRBV4-3 to TRBJ1-4; 7 junctional bases match TRBD1. This sequence originates from an adult with an advanced solid tumor such as melanoma, head and neck, liver or kidney cancer. Here the sequenced sample was CD4+ or CD8+ T cells sorted from blood, taken in a trial of the OX40 agonist ivuxolimab. The CDR3 protein sequence reads: CASSQGTRTGSTNEKLFF. Read as DNA, the sequence is TGCGCCAGCAGCCAAGGCACACGGACAGGATCGACTAATGAAAAACTGTTTTTT.